One and the same sample provided the 24 T cell receptor beta chains below, sequenced in a study of neurological immune-mediated disorders. Regarding time point: longitudinal time-point 3. TCRdb reprocessed the 5' RACE reads via MiXCR and lists one record per CDR3 protein. This table holds tens of thousands of distinct CDR3 sequences, approximately 9.2% found once. Material: PBMCs. All receptors come from a woman aged 35 to 49 in good health.

This clonotype has a count of ten or more. The chain uses TRBV7-8 and TRBJ1-2; 11 bases map to TRBD1. The CDR3 consists of 17 residues. Per germline, CDR1 SGHVS and CDR2 FQNEAQ. Germline trimming cut 4 bases from V and 4 bases from J; bases unmatched to any gene: 11. In DNA form, the CDR3 reads TGTGCCAGCAGCTCCGTGGGGACAGGGGGGGATGGCTATGGCTACACCTTC. It yields the protein CASSSVGTGGDGYGYTF.

Comment on this clonotype: This may arise from a read error, as a much more abundant clone is one base away. The rearrangement joins TRBV10-3 to TRBJ2-7, with D perhaps matching TRBD1 (6 bases). Germline assignment: CDR1 ENHRY and CDR2 SYGVKD. Trimming cost V 11 bases and J 4 bases, with 18 bases left between them. The CDR3 length is 13 residues. CDR3 in amino acids: CAVFEQGMYEQYF. CDR3 sequence (DNA): TGTGCCGTCTTCGAGCAGGGGATGTACGAGCAGTACTTC.

This clonotype was observed many times. The chain has TRBV4-3 and TRBJ2-2, with a weak D call TRBD2 (6 bases). Between the trimmed V and J ends, which lost 0 bases and 9 bases, there was a span of 14 bases. Germline V CDR1 and CDR2: LGHNA, YSLEER. CDR3 length equals 15 residues. Written as DNA, the CDR3 is TGCGCCAGCAGCCAAGACGCCCGGCGGGGAAGGGAGCTGTTTTTT. It codes for CASSQDARRGRELFF.

This clonotype was observed many times. The V gene is TRBV20-1, the J gene TRBJ1-4, with 10 bases identical to TRBD1. V lost 3 bases, J lost 8 bases, and 9 bases stayed unmatched. CDR3 length: 15 amino acids. CDR1 is DFQATT, CDR2 SNEGSKA, per germline (reference sequence). The CDR3 region is CSASESGTGDEKLFF. CDR3 bases: TGCAGTGCTAGCGAGTCCGGGACAGGGGACGAAAAACTGTTTTTT.

This clonotype was picked up many times. J is TRBJ2-1 and V is TRBV13; tentative D call: TRBD2 (6 bases). V shed 2 bases and J shed 2 bases, with 10 bases lying between them. Germline CDR1 reads PRHDT; CDR2 reads FYEKMQ (reference sequence). The CDR3 contains 15 residues. The CDR3 spells CASSLSSGTYNEQFF. CDR3 nucleotide sequence: TGTGCCAGCAGCTTAAGTAGCGGTACCTACAATGAGCAGTTCTTC.

This clonotype was seen a handful of times. The chain combines TRBV4-3 with TRBJ1-1; no definite D call. The germline V gene has CDR1 LGHNA and CDR2 YSLEER. The CDR3 covers 14 residues. V gave up 3 bases and J gave up 6 bases, with 14 bases separating them. The chain's CDR3 is CASSQWEAAAEAFF. CDR3 sequence (DNA): TGCGCCAGCAGCCAGTGGGAGGCAGCAGCTGAAGCTTTCTTT.

This clonotype was seen repeatedly, ten times or more. The V and J genes are TRBV7-2 and TRBJ2-1; 13 nucleotides agree with TRBD2. The germline gives CDR1 SGHTA, CDR2 FQGNSA. Trimming at V came to 4 bases and at J to 3 bases, leaving 9 bases not matched to a gene. CDR3 length equals 18 residues. CDR3 in DNA: TGTGCCAGCAGCTCACACGGACTAGCGGGAGATTTCTACAATGAGCAGTTCTTC. Protein sequence: CASSSHGLAGDFYNEQFF.

This clonotype was recorded many times. It may be a read error: a sequence one base away is much more abundant. The chain is built from TRBV12-3 or TRBV12-4 and TRBJ2-7; tentative D call: TRBD2 (7 bases). This CDR3 spans 12 amino acids. CDR3 bases: TGTGTCAGCAGCCGAGGGGGGGTCGAGCAGTACTTC. As protein: CVSSRGGVEQYF.

This clonotype was seen many times. The rearrangement uses TRBV20-1 and TRBJ1-4, with D tentatively TRBD1 (5 bases). Germline V gene lookup returns CDR1 DFQATT and CDR2 SNEGSKA (reference sequence). The CDR3 loop spans 16 amino acids. Deletions cut 0 bases from V and 0 bases from J, with 11 bases between. This CDR3 reads CSARDPLTATNEKLFF. The DNA for the CDR3 is TGCAGTGCTAGAGATCCCCTGACAGCAACTAATGAAAAACTGTTTTTT.

There are many counts of this clonotype. The genes are TRBV11-2 and TRBJ1-1, with D possibly being TRBD1 (6 bases). V lost 0 bases and J 11 bases, leaving 16 bases between the germline ends. CDR3 length: 14 residues. CDR1 is SGHAT and CDR2 is FQNNGV in the germline V gene. CDR3 sequence reads: CASSLDLRGRGAFF. CDR3 nucleotides: TGTGCCAGCAGCTTAGATCTACGGGGGAGGGGGGCTTTCTTT.

At least ten counts were recorded for this clonotype. The chain is built from TRBV6-5 and TRBJ1-2; perhaps TRBD1 as D (6 bases). The germline V gene has CDR1 MNHEY and CDR2 SVGAGI. The V end lost 0 bases, the J end lost 4 bases, and 12 bases lay between the germline ends. The CDR3 totals 15 residues. CDR3 DNA: TGTGCCAGCAGTTACTCGATCCAGGGGAGCTATGGCTACACCTTC. This encodes CASSYSIQGSYGYTF.

This clonotype was recorded many times. V and J are TRBV9 and TRBJ2-3; D gene unclear. The CDR3 is 12 residues long. V gave up 0 bases and J gave up 4 bases, with 3 bases separating them. Looked up from germline, CDR1 is SGDLS and CDR2 is YYNGEE. This chain's CDR3 is CASSVGADTQYF. CDR3 bases: TGTGCCAGCAGCGTAGGGGCAGATACGCAGTATTTT. Combining the CDR3 with reference TRBV9 and TRBJ2-3 gives the whole variable domain DSGVTQTPKHLITATGQRVTLRCSPRSGDLSVYWYQQSLDQGLQFLIQYYNGEERAKGNILERFSAQQFPDLHSELNLSSLELGDSALYFCASSVGADTQYFGPGTRLTVL.

This clonotype occurred many times. This chain links TRBV7-8 with TRBJ1-1, with a possible D match to TRBD1 (5 bases). The CDR3 has 15 amino acids. CDR1 SGHVS and CDR2 FQNEAQ come from the germline V gene. Between the trimmed V and J ends, which lost 7 bases and 4 bases, there was a span of 19 bases. CDR3 in amino acids: CASTFLGARGTEAFF. In DNA, the CDR3 is TGTGCCAGCACCTTTTTAGGGGCTAGGGGCACTGAAGCTTTCTTT. Drawing the rest from reference TRBV7-8 and TRBJ1-1, the complete variable domain is GAGVSQSPRYKVAKRGQDVALRCDPISGHVSLFWYQQALGQGPEFLTYFQNEAQLDKSGLPSDRFFAERPEGSVSTLKIQRTQQEDSAVYLCASTFLGARGTEAFFGQGTRLTVV.

The sample holds a few counts of this clonotype. The gene calls are TRBV25-1 and TRBJ2-4; unclear D gene. Trimming cost V 4 bases and J 5 bases, with 12 bases left between them. The CDR3 runs to 14 residues. Germline lookup yields CDR1 MGHDK and CDR2 SYGVNS. The CDR3 nucleotides read TGTGCCAGCAGTGTAGTAGGGTCCCAAAACATTCAGTACTTC. Translating it yields CASSVVGSQNIQYF.

This clonotype was counted ten times or more. In DNA, the CDR3 is TGTGCCACCAGTGAAGCCAGGGGGATCGTCTACGAGCAGTACTTC. Amino acid sequence: CATSEARGIVYEQYF. This chain joins TRBV24-1 and TRBJ2-7; the match to TRBD1 covers 7 bases. The V and J ends lost 4 bases and 3 bases, in that order; junction bases with no gene match: 8. The CDR3 is 15 amino acids. Germline-derived CDR1 and CDR2 are KGHDR and SFDVKD.

This clonotype appeared many times. V is TRBV29-1 and J is TRBJ2-5; D may be TRBD2 (6 bases). CDR3 length equals 13 residues. Germline assignment: CDR1 SQVTM and CDR2 ANQGSEA. V lost 2 bases, J lost 5 bases, and 12 bases lay in between. The CDR3 sequence is CSVENLGGETQYF. As DNA, the CDR3 is TGCAGCGTTGAAAACCTAGGAGGGGAGACCCAGTACTTC.

This clonotype was counted at least ten times. The V call is TRBV9, the J call TRBJ2-2; D not certain. Germline V gene data show CDR1 as SGDLS and CDR2 as YYNGEE. The CDR3 length is 13 residues. Trimming removed 0 bases from V and 9 bases from J, with 9 bases in between. CDR3 sequence reads: CASSVGVPRELFF. CDR3 nucleotides: TGTGCCAGCAGCGTAGGGGTCCCCCGGGAGCTGTTTTTT.

This clonotype was observed many times. Here the CDR3 reads CASSPPGGTLYNEQFF. As DNA, the CDR3 is TGTGCCAGCTCACCACCGGGGGGGACTTTATACAATGAGCAGTTCTTC. The chain employs TRBV18 and TRBJ2-1; 7 nucleotides agree with TRBD2. The junction had 6 bases not matched to a gene; V was cut back by 0 bases and J by 4 bases. The CDR3 is 16 residues long. The germline gives CDR1 KGHSH, CDR2 LQKENI.

This clonotype was recorded many times. The gene calls are TRBV20-1 and TRBJ1-2; TRBD1 is a possible D gene (6 bases). The CDR3 is 12 amino acids. Trimming stripped 3 bases from V and 2 bases from J, with 7 bases between. Germline V gene sequence: CDR1 DFQATT, CDR2 SNEGSKA (reference sequence). The CDR3 DNA follows: TGCAGTGCTAGGCAGGGGAACTATGGCTACACCTTC. Translating gives CSARQGNYGYTF.

V gene TRBV6-5 combines with J gene TRBJ2-2, with D hard to call. The CDR3 runs to 13 residues. Germline loops: CDR1 MNHEY, CDR2 SVGAGI. Trimming left V 4 bases short and J 6 bases short, with 9 bases between. CDR3 sequence: CASSFSGSGELFF. CDR3 DNA sequence: TGTGCCAGCAGTTTTTCAGGATCCGGGGAGCTGTTTTTT.

This clonotype was recorded many times. The V and J genes are TRBV18 and TRBJ1-1; maybe TRBD1 (5 bases). This CDR3 is built from 16 residues. Trimming stripped 5 bases from V and 4 bases from J, with 20 bases between. Germline loops: CDR1 KGHSH, CDR2 LQKENI. This CDR3 is CASSSATLGGGTEAFF. The CDR3 coding sequence is TGTGCCAGCTCATCCGCCACGTTGGGGGGTGGCACTGAAGCTTTCTTT.

This clonotype showed up many times. This chain links TRBV27 with TRBJ2-7; a weak D match, TRBD2 (6 bases). Germline V lookup: CDR1 MNHEY, CDR2 SMNVEV (reference sequence). Between the trimmed V and J ends, which lost 3 bases and 6 bases, there was a span of 12 bases. This CDR3 region has 13 residues. The CDR3 sequence: CASSFHGTAEQYF. The CDR3, as DNA: TGTGCCAGCAGTTTCCACGGGACTGCCGAGCAGTACTTC.

This clonotype was recorded at least ten times. The chain joins TRBV4-1 to TRBJ2-7; 10 bases line up with TRBD2. The CDR3 has 15 amino acids. After removal of 4 bases from V and 2 bases from J, the junction contained 5 bases not matched to a gene. The germline V gene encodes CDR1 MGHRA and CDR2 YSYEKL. The CDR3 DNA reads TGCGCCAGCAGCCGGCGCGGACTAGCGGCCTACGAGCAGTACTTC. Its protein product is CASSRRGLAAYEQYF.

This sequence joins TRBV5-1 and TRBJ2-1, with D perhaps matching TRBD1 (6 bases). The CDR3 totals 14 residues. With 5 bases removed from V and 4 bases from J, the gap between germline ends came to 13 bases. Germline-derived CDR1 and CDR2 are SGHRS and YFSETQ. The CDR3 DNA follows: TGCGCCAGCAGATGGACAGCTTCTTACAATGAGCAGTTCTTC. It encodes CASRWTASYNEQFF.